This is a list of T cell receptor beta chains from one sample in a study of early T cells in non-severe SARS-CoV-2 infection. Using its own MiXCR run on the 5' RACE reads, TCRdb lists one record per CDR3 protein. The sample contains tens of thousands of distinct CDR3 sequences, approximately 9.2% of which appear only once. This sample comprised whole blood, obtained at baseline. The receptors were sampled from an adult who was a healthcare worker with PCR-confirmed SARS-CoV-2 infection or an uninfected control (not recorded which). The CDR3 runs from the conserved cysteine through the conserved F or W. The order of the fields is CDR3 protein, CDR3 DNA, V gene, D gene, clone size, J gene. D genes are given only for firm matches. Not all rows give a size; the values are once, few, many and, for expanded clones, a class.

CDR3: CASSSSGGHGQFF
DNA: TGTGCCAGCAGCTCTAGCGGGGGGCATGGGCAGTTCTTC
V: TRBV7-9
D: TRBD2
size: many
J: TRBJ2-1

CDR3: CASSLVGQSYEQYF
DNA: TGCGCCAGCAGCTTGGTGGGACAGAGCTACGAGCAGTACTTC
V: TRBV5-1
D: TRBD1
size: .
J: TRBJ2-7

CDR3: CASSGLAGGYNEQFF
DNA: TGTGCCAGCAGTGGGCTAGCGGGAGGATACAATGAGCAGTTCTTC
V: TRBV2
D: TRBD2
size: many
J: TRBJ2-1

CDR3: CASSQEISITYNEQFF
DNA: TGTGCCAGCAGCCAAGAGATCAGCATCACCTACAATGAGCAGTTCTTC
V: TRBV3-1
D: .
size: .
J: TRBJ2-1

CDR3: CSARQLTPGLAGGRLWDEQFF
DNA: TGCAGTGCTAGACAACTCACCCCGGGACTAGCGGGAGGCCGCCTTTGGGATGAGCAGTTCTTC
V: TRBV20-1
D: TRBD2
size: .
J: TRBJ2-1

CDR3: CSVEVVQETQYF
DNA: TGCAGCGTTGAGGTAGTACAAGAGACCCAGTACTTC
V: TRBV29-1
D: .
size: few
J: TRBJ2-5

CDR3: CSASRTSSYNEQFF
DNA: TGCAGTGCTAGTCGGACTAGCTCCTACAATGAGCAGTTCTTC
V: TRBV20-1
D: TRBD2
size: .
J: TRBJ2-1

CDR3: CATSRDRLGTDTQYF
DNA: TGTGCCACCAGCAGAGACCGCCTCGGCACAGATACGCAGTATTTT
V: TRBV15
D: .
size: .
J: TRBJ2-3

CDR3: CASSYSGTSEETQYF
DNA: TGTGCCAGCAGTTACTCCGGGACTAGCGAAGAGACCCAGTACTTC
V: TRBV6-2/TRBV6-3
D: TRBD2
size: few
J: TRBJ2-5

CDR3: CSANGQIGQFF
DNA: TGCAGTGCTAACGGGCAAATAGGGCAGTTCTTC
V: TRBV20-1
D: .
size: .
J: TRBJ2-1

CDR3: CASSHNEQFF
DNA: TGTGCCAGCAGTCACAATGAGCAGTTCTTC
V: TRBV7-9
D: .
size: .
J: TRBJ2-1

CDR3: CASSYRQDPNTEAFF
DNA: TGTGCCAGCAGTTACCGTCAAGACCCGAACACTGAAGCTTTCTTT
V: TRBV6-2/TRBV6-3
D: .
size: many
J: TRBJ1-1

CDR3: CASSLDRASGYTF
DNA: TGTGCCAGCAGCTTGGACAGGGCCAGCGGCTACACCTTC
V: TRBV5-4
D: .
size: .
J: TRBJ1-2

CDR3: CSARVRGNTGELFF
DNA: TGCAGTGCTAGAGTCAGGGGTAACACCGGGGAGCTGTTTTTT
V: TRBV20-1
D: .
size: few
J: TRBJ2-2

CDR3: CASSDLASGRGEQFF
DNA: TGTGCCAGCAGTGATTTGGCTAGCGGGAGGGGGGAGCAGTTCTTC
V: TRBV6-1
D: TRBD2
size: .
J: TRBJ2-1

CDR3: CSVQTGSFDQPQHF
DNA: TGCAGCGTCCAGACAGGGAGTTTCGATCAGCCCCAGCATTTT
V: TRBV29-1
D: TRBD1
size: few
J: TRBJ1-5

CDR3: CASSRRSIQGTEAFF
DNA: TGTGCCAGCAGCCGAAGGTCGATACAGGGCACTGAAGCTTTCTTT
V: TRBV2
D: .
size: many
J: TRBJ1-1

CDR3: CASSLVEVGRARTEAFF
DNA: TGTGCCAGCAGCTTGGTAGAAGTAGGAAGGGCCCGCACTGAAGCTTTCTTT
V: TRBV5-6
D: .
size: few
J: TRBJ1-1

CDR3: CASRLAGLSSYNEQFF
DNA: TGTGCCAGCAGGTTAGCGGGACTTAGCTCCTACAATGAGCAGTTCTTC
V: TRBV6-5
D: TRBD2
size: many
J: TRBJ2-1

CDR3: CSVRRDFSYEQYF
DNA: TGCAGCGTCCGGCGGGACTTCTCCTACGAGCAGTACTTC
V: TRBV29-1
D: .
size: many
J: TRBJ2-7

CDR3: CSAPDRGRNGYTF
DNA: TGCAGTGCTCCTGACAGAGGCAGGAATGGCTACACCTTC
V: TRBV20-1
D: .
size: .
J: TRBJ1-2

CDR3: CSSRRVVKNIQYF
DNA: TGCAGCTCCCGTCGGGTAGTCAAAAACATTCAGTACTTC
V: TRBV29-1
D: .
size: .
J: TRBJ2-4

CDR3: CASSPYPGRGSRYEQYF
DNA: TGTGCCAGCAGTCCCTACCCGGGCAGGGGATCCCGCTACGAGCAGTACTTC
V: TRBV27
D: .
size: many
J: TRBJ2-7

CDR3: CASSEWGDGQPQHF
DNA: TGTGCCAGCAGTGAATGGGGGGACGGTCAGCCCCAGCATTTT
V: TRBV6-1
D: .
size: .
J: TRBJ1-5

CDR3: CASNPRMVRMNTEAFF
DNA: TGTGCCAGCAACCCGAGGATGGTCAGAATGAACACTGAAGCTTTCTTT
V: TRBV6-1
D: .
size: many
J: TRBJ1-1

CDR3: CASRELGRATDTQYF
DNA: TGTGCCAGCAGGGAACTAGGTCGAGCTACAGATACGCAGTATTTT
V: TRBV27
D: .
size: few
J: TRBJ2-3

CDR3: CSARSGRAFTDTQYF
DNA: TGCAGTGCTAGGAGCGGGAGGGCCTTCACAGATACGCAGTATTTT
V: TRBV20-1
D: TRBD2
size: .
J: TRBJ2-3

CDR3: CASGGGSSAPGEQFF
DNA: TGTGCCAGCGGAGGCGGGAGCTCCGCCCCGGGTGAGCAGTTCTTC
V: TRBV2
D: TRBD2
size: many
J: TRBJ2-1

CDR3: CASSQPPETSGRISTDTQYF
DNA: TGTGCCAGCAGCCAGCCACCGGAGACTAGCGGGAGGATTAGCACAGATACGCAGTATTTT
V: TRBV4-2
D: TRBD2
size: many
J: TRBJ2-3

CDR3: CASSLGGSRNYEQYF
DNA: TGTGCCAGCAGCCTCGGGGGATCTAGAAACTACGAGCAGTACTTC
V: TRBV12-3/TRBV12-4
D: .
size: many
J: TRBJ2-7

CDR3: CAGRTANTGELFF
DNA: TGTGCGGGGCGAACCGCGAACACCGGGGAGCTGTTTTTT
V: TRBV6-2/TRBV6-3
D: .
size: few
J: TRBJ2-2

CDR3: CASRPGTGYYNEQFF
DNA: TGTGCCAGCAGACCAGGGACAGGGTACTACAATGAGCAGTTCTTC
V: TRBV5-5
D: TRBD1
size: few
J: TRBJ2-1

CDR3: CASAWGPTEAFF
DNA: TGTGCCAGCGCTTGGGGGCCCACTGAAGCTTTCTTT
V: TRBV6-2/TRBV6-3
D: .
size: many
J: TRBJ1-1

CDR3: CASSDYHEQFF
DNA: TGTGCCAGCTCCGACTACCATGAGCAGTTCTTC
V: TRBV18
D: .
size: .
J: TRBJ2-1

CDR3: CASSLAAGGPPGANVLTF
DNA: TGTGCCAGCAGCTTAGCGGCGGGAGGGCCTCCTGGGGCCAACGTCCTGACTTTC
V: TRBV7-6
D: TRBD2
size: many
J: TRBJ2-6

CDR3: CASSATGTSGRSADTQYF
DNA: TGTGCCAGCTCAGCGACCGGGACTAGCGGGAGATCCGCAGATACGCAGTATTTT
V: TRBV18
D: TRBD2
size: many
J: TRBJ2-3

CDR3: CASRSPSLNTGELFF
DNA: TGTGCCAGCAGGTCCCCTAGCTTGAACACCGGGGAGCTGTTTTTT
V: TRBV6-6
D: .
size: .
J: TRBJ2-2

CDR3: CASSLATGGSYNSPLHF
DNA: TGTGCCAGCAGCTTGGCGACAGGGGGCTCCTATAATTCACCCCTCCACTTT
V: TRBV5-6
D: TRBD1
size: .
J: TRBJ1-6

CDR3: CASSLGRSTDTQYF
DNA: TGTGCCAGCAGCTTAGGGCGTAGCACAGATACGCAGTATTTT
V: TRBV11-1
D: .
size: many
J: TRBJ2-3

CDR3: CASSQDTASGQRGGYTF
DNA: TGCGCCAGCAGCCAAGATACGGCGAGTGGCCAGAGGGGTGGCTACACCTTC
V: TRBV4-3
D: .
size: .
J: TRBJ1-2

CDR3: CASSPGTGAISGNTIYF
DNA: TGCGCCAGCAGCCCCGGGACAGGGGCGATCTCTGGAAACACCATATATTTT
V: TRBV4-3
D: TRBD1
size: .
J: TRBJ1-3

CDR3: CATSPTGGTSGDEQFF
DNA: TGTGCCACCAGTCCGACCGGGGGCACGAGCGGGGATGAGCAGTTCTTC
V: TRBV24-1
D: .
size: many
J: TRBJ2-1

CDR3: CASSLLTGSGAYEQYF
DNA: TGTGCCAGCAGTTTACTCACCGGGAGCGGAGCCTACGAGCAGTACTTC
V: TRBV27
D: .
size: .
J: TRBJ2-7

CDR3: CASSEILSYNEQFF
DNA: TGCGCCAGCAGTGAGATCCTAAGTTACAATGAGCAGTTCTTC
V: TRBV10-2
D: .
size: .
J: TRBJ2-1

CDR3: CASSPGLAGHTDTQYF
DNA: TGTGCCAGCAGCCCAGGACTAGCGGGGCACACAGATACGCAGTATTTT
V: TRBV11-2
D: TRBD2
size: few
J: TRBJ2-3

CDR3: CASSLGWSEDTQYF
DNA: TGTGCCAGCAGCTTAGGCTGGAGTGAAGATACGCAGTATTTT
V: TRBV7-8
D: .
size: many
J: TRBJ2-3

CDR3: CASSYREEGEAFF
DNA: TGTGCCAGCAGTTACAGGGAGGAGGGTGAAGCTTTCTTT
V: TRBV12-3/TRBV12-4
D: .
size: .
J: TRBJ1-1

CDR3: CASSLYPMTAGSGNTIYF
DNA: TGTGCCAGCAGCCTCTACCCAATGACGGCTGGCTCTGGAAACACCATATATTTT
V: TRBV7-3
D: .
size: many
J: TRBJ1-3

CDR3: CASSLESNYGYTF
DNA: TGTGCCAGCAGCTTGGAGAGTAACTATGGCTACACCTTC
V: TRBV7-9
D: .
size: many
J: TRBJ1-2

CDR3: CSAGSISTDTQYF
DNA: TGCAGTGCCGGGAGTATCAGCACAGATACGCAGTATTTT
V: TRBV20-1
D: .
size: .
J: TRBJ2-3

CDR3: CASSLNPGQGAETEAFF
DNA: TGTGCCAGCTCCCTTAATCCGGGACAGGGCGCAGAAACTGAAGCTTTCTTT
V: TRBV18
D: TRBD1
size: few
J: TRBJ1-1

CDR3: CASSLGVATEAFF
DNA: TGTGCCAGCAGCCTGGGGGTGGCCACTGAAGCTTTCTTT
V: TRBV7-3
D: .
size: many
J: TRBJ1-1

CDR3: CSAPTGIGQYF
DNA: TGCAGTGCTCCGACAGGGATCGGGCAGTACTTC
V: TRBV20-1
D: TRBD1
size: .
J: TRBJ2-7

CDR3: CASRSPNTEAFF
DNA: TGTGCCAGCAGATCACCGAACACTGAAGCTTTCTTT
V: TRBV7-6
D: .
size: many
J: TRBJ1-1